This T cell receptor beta chain was found in a study of cytotoxic CD8 clonotypes in ibrutinib-treated CLL. Study at large: Of the patients, under 13 were relapsed/refractory, under 16 treatment-naive and 17 to 18 IGHV unmutated. Findings and caveats of the study: Clonality at baseline surpassed age-matched healthy donors and tracked circulating CD8+ T-cell counts. Under treatment, the uncommon public clonotypes either contracted or remained stable.

As regards this clone: Its cognate antigen is unknown.

Germline V lookup: CDR1 SQVTM, CDR2 ANQGSEA. The CDR3 length is 14 residues. Trimming cost V 5 bases and J 0 bases, with 13 bases left between them. Method: immunoSEQ multiplex PCR; TCRdb's copy keeps in-frame clones and lacks some. The repertoire consists of around 26,000 clones, with 70% to 75% occurring once and the leading ten covering approximately 45%. Approximately 1.9 micrograms of genomic DNA, which was extracted from cryopreserved PBMCs, served as the material used for the TCR beta libraries. The sequence was obtained from a human donor with chronic lymphocytic leukemia. The specimen comprised PBMCs, sampled after 12 months of ibrutinib treatment. The V and J genes are TRBV29-1 and TRBJ1-1; D is ambiguous. This CDR3 is CSVQSGYLNTEAFF. The CDR3 region has the DNA TGCAGCGTTCAATCTGGGTACTTGAACACTGAAGCTTTCTTT.